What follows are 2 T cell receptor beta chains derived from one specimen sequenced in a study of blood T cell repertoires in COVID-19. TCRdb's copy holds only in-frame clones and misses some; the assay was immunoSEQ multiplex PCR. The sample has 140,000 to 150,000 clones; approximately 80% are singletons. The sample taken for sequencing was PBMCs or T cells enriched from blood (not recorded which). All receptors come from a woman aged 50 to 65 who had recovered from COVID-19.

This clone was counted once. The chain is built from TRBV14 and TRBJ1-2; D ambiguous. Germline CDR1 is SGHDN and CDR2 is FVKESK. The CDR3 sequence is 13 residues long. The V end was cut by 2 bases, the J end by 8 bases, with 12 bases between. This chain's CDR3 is CASSQLLQQGYTF. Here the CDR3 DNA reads TGTGCCAGCAGCCAACTCCTACAGCAGGGCTACACCTTC.

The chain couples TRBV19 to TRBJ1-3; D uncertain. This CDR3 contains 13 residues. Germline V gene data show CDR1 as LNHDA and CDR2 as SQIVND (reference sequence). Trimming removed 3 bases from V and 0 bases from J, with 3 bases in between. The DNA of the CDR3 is TGTGCCAGTAGTATCGGCTCTGGAAACACCATATATTTT. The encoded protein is CASSIGSGNTIYF.